This TCR beta chain was identified in a study of OX40 agonist ivuxolimab in advanced cancers. On the study more broadly: Allowance was made for prior anti-PD-1, anti-PD-L1 or anti-CTLA-4 therapy, and 40% to 45% had some.

Germline lookup yields CDR1 SGHTA and CDR2 FQGNSA. The CDR3 contains 15 residues. V lost 2 bases and J lost 6; bases outside the gene matches: 7. As concerns this clone: Its target is not known.

Only in-frame clones appear in the TCRdb table, and some are missing; sequencing was by immunoSEQ multiplex PCR. The data hold tens of thousands of clones, with roughly 84% observed a single time. General study results and limits: Among T cells, CD8+ cells averaged more expanded clones than CD4+ cells.

The rearrangement uses TRBV7-2 and TRBJ2-1, with TRBD1 identical over 7 bases. This material consisted of CD4+ or CD8+ T cells sorted from blood, taken in a trial of the OX40 agonist ivuxolimab. The TCR originated in an adult with an advanced solid tumor such as melanoma, head and neck, liver or kidney cancer. CDR3: CASSLRGQFTNEQFF. In DNA, the CDR3 is TGTGCCAGCAGCTTAAGGGGACAGTTCACCAATGAGCAGTTCTTC.